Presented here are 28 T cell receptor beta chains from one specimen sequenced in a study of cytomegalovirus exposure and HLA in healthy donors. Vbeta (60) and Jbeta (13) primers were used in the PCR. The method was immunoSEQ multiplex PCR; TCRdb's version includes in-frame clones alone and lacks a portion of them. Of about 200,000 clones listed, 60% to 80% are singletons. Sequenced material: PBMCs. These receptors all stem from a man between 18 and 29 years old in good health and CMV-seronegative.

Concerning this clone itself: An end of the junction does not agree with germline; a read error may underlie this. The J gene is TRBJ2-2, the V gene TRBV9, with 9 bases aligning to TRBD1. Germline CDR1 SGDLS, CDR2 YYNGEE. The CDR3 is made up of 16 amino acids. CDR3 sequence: CASSHDRGSKTGELFF. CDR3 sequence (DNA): TGTGCCAGCAGCCATGACAGGGGGTCGAAAACCGGGGAGCTGTTTTTT.

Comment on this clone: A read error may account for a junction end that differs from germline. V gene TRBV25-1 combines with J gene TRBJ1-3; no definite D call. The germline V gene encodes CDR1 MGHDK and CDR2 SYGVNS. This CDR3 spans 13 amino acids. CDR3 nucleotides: TGTGCCAGCAGAGACATTGCTGGAAACACCACATATTTT. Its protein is CASRDIAGNTTYF. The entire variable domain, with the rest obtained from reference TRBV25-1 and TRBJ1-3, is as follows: EADIYQTPRYLVIGTGKKITLECSQTMGHDKMYWYQQDPGMELHLIHYSYGVNSTEKGDLSSESTVSRIRTEHFPLTLESARPSHTSQYLCASRDIAGNTTYFGEGSWLTVV.

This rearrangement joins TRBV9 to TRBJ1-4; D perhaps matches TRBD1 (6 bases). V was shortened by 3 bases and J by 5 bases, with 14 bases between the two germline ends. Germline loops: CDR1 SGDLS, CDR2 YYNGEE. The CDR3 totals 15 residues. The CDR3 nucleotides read TGTGCCAGCAGCGAGAGCGGACAGTTAAATGAAAAACTGTTTTTT. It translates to CASSESGQLNEKLFF. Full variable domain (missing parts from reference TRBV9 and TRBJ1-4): DSGVTQTPKHLITATGQRVTLRCSPRSGDLSVYWYQQSLDQGLQFLIQYYNGEERAKGNILERFSAQQFPDLHSELNLSSLELGDSALYFCASSESGQLNEKLFFGSGTQLSVL.

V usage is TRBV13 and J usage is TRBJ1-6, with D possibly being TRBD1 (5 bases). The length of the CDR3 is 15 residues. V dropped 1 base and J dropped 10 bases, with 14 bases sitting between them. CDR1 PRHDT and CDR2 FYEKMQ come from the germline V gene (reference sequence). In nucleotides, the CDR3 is TGTGCCAGCAGCTTAGATCCAGGGAATGACTCACCCCTCCACTTT. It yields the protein CASSLDPGNDSPLHF.

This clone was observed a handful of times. The CDR3 region has the DNA TGTGCCAGCAGCCCGCCGGGACAGAAATCAGATACGCAGTATTTT. Amino acids: CASSPPGQKSDTQYF. The V call is TRBV5-4, the J call TRBJ2-3; 7 bases map to TRBD1. Germline-derived CDR1 and CDR2 are SGHNT and YYREEE (reference sequence). The ends lost 4 bases at V and 4 bases at J; junction bases unmatched: 9. The CDR3 loop spans 15 amino acids.

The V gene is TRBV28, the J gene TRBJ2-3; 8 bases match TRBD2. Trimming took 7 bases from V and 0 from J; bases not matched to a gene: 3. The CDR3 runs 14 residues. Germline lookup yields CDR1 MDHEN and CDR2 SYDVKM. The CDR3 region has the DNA TGTGCCAGCAAGACGGGAGGGAGCACAGATACGCAGTATTTT. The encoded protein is CASKTGGSTDTQYF.

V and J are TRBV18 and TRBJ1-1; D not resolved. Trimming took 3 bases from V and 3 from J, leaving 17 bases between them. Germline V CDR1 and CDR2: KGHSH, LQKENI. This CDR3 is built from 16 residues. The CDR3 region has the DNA TGTGCCAGCTCACCCGGGGTCCGATTCGGACACACTGAAGCTTTCTTT. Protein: CASSPGVRFGHTEAFF.

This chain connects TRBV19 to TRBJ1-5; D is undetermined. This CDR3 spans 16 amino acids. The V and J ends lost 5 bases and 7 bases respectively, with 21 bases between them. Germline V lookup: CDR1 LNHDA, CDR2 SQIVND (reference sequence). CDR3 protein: CASSATRAPAGQPQHF. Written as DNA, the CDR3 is TGTGCCAGTAGTGCGACCCGGGCCCCGGCGGGGCAGCCCCAGCATTTT.

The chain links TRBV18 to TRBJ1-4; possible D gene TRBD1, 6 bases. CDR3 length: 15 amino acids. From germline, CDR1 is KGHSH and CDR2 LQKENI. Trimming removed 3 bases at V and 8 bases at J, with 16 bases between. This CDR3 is CASSPSVRGLEKLFF. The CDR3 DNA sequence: TGTGCCAGCTCACCGTCGGTCAGGGGTTTGGAAAAACTGTTTTTT.

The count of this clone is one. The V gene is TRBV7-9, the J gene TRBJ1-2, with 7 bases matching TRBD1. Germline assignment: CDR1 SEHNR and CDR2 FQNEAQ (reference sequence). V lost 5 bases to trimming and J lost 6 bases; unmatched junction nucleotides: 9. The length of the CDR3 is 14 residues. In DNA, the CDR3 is TGTGCCAGCAGCCCACGGACAGGCGGAGATGGCTACACCTTC. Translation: CASSPRTGGDGYTF.

CDR3 sequence reads: CASSSRTGTYTEAFF. The CDR3 DNA reads as TGTGCCAGCAGTTCCAGGACAGGGACCTACACTGAAGCTTTCTTT. The chain has TRBV27 and TRBJ1-1, with TRBD1 matching 8 bases. Unmatched junction bases numbered 7, after V lost 4 bases and J lost 3 bases. The CDR3 runs to 15 residues. Germline CDR1 and CDR2: MNHEY and SMNVEV (reference sequence).

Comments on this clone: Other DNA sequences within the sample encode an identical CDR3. In DNA, the CDR3 is TGTGCCACCCGAGCACCTTCCTCCTACGAGCAGTACTTC. Its translation: CATRAPSSYEQYF. The chain combines TRBV15 with TRBJ2-7; D not certain. The V end lost 8 bases, the J end lost 0 bases, and 11 bases lay between the germline ends. Germline V gene lookup returns CDR1 LNHNV and CDR2 YYDKDF (reference sequence). The CDR3 is 13 amino acids.

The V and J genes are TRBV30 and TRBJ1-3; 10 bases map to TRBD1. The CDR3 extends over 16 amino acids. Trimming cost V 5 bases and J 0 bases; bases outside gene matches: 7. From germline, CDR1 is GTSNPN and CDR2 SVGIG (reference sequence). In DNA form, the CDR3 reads TGTGCCTGGCAGACAGGGGGCACCCTCTCTGGAAACACCATATATTTT. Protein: CAWQTGGTLSGNTIYF.

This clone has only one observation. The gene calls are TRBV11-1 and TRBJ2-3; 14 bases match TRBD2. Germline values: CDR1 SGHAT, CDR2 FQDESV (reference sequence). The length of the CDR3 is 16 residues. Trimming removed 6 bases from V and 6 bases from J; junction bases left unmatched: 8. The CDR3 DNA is TGTGCCAGCAGTCCCGGGACTAGCGGGAGAACCGATACGCAGTATTTT. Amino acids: CASSPGTSGRTDTQYF.

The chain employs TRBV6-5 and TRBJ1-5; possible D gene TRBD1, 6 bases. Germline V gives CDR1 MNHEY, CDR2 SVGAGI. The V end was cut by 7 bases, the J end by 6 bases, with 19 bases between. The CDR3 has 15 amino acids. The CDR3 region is CASMGVRGGGQPQHF. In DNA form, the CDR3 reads TGTGCCAGCATGGGGGTCCGGGGGGGCGGTCAGCCCCAGCATTTT.

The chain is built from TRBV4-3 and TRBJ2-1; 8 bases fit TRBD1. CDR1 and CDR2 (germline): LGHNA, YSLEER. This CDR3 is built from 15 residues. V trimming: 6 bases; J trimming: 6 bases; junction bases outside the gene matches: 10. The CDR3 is CASSGDRGHFNEQFF. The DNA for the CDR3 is TGCGCCAGCAGTGGAGACAGGGGTCATTTCAATGAGCAGTTCTTC.

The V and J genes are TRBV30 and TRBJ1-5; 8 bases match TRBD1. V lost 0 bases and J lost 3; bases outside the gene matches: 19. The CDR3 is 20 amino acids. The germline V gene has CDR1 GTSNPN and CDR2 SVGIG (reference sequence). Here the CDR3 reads CAWSVRDGQGSFWDNQPQHF. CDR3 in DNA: TGTGCCTGGAGTGTACGTGACGGACAGGGTTCTTTTTGGGACAATCAGCCCCAGCATTTT.

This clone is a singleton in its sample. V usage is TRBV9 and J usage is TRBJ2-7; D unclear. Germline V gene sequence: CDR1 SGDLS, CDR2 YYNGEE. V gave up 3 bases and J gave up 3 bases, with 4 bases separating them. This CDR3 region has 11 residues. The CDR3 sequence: CASSGDYEQYF. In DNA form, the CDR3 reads TGTGCCAGCAGCGGAGACTACGAGCAGTACTTC.

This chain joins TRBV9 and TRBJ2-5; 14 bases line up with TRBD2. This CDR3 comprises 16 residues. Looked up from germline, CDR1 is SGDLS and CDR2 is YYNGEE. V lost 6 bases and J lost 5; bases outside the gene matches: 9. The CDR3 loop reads CASTGTSGGLGETQYF. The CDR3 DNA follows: TGTGCCAGCACCGGGACTAGCGGGGGATTGGGGGAGACCCAGTACTTC.

The CDR3 loop reads CASSQVAGARTDTQYF. The CDR3 DNA reads TGCGCCAGCAGCCAAGTCGCGGGGGCACGGACAGATACGCAGTATTTT. The rearrangement joins TRBV4-3 to TRBJ2-3, with D perhaps TRBD2 (7 bases). CDR3 length equals 16 residues. CDR1 is LGHNA and CDR2 is YSLEER in the germline V gene. The V gene lost 1 base and the J gene lost 3 bases, with 14 bases spanning the gap.

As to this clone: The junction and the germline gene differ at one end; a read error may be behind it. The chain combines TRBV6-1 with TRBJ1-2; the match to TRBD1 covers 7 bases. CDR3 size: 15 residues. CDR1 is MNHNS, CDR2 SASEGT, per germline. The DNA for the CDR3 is TGTGTCAGCAGTTTGGGCAACCCAGGGGGAAATGGCTACACCTTC. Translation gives CVSSLGNPGGNGYTF.

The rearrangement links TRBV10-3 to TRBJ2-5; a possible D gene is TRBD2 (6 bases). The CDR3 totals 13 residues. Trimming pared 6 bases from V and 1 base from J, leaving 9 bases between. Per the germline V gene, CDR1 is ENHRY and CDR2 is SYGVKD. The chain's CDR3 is CAIRGTVQETQYF. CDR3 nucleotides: TGTGCCATCAGGGGGACTGTCCAAGAGACCCAGTACTTC.

The CDR3 region is CASSAPAPPNYNEQFF. CDR3 nucleotides: TGTGCCAGCAGCGCCCCCGCGCCGCCCAACTACAATGAGCAGTTCTTC. The rearrangement uses TRBV9 and TRBJ2-1; no clear D gene. The CDR3 totals 16 residues. Germline CDR1 and CDR2: SGDLS and YYNGEE. V was shortened by 3 bases and J by 3 bases, with 16 bases between the two germline ends.

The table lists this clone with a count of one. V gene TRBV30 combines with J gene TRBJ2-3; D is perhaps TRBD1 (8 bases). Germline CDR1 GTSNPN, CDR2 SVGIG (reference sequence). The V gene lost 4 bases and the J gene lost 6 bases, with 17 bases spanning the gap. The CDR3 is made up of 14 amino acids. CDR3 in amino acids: CAWTLQGGGDTQYF. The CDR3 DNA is TGTGCCTGGACCTTACAGGGGGGGGGCGATACGCAGTATTTT.

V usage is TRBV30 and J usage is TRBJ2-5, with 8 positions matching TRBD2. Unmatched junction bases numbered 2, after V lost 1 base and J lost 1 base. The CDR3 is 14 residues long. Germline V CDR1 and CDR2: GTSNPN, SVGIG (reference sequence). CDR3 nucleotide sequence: TGTGCCTGGAGTGGGGCGGGGGGCCAAGAGACCCAGTACTTC. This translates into CAWSGAGGQETQYF.

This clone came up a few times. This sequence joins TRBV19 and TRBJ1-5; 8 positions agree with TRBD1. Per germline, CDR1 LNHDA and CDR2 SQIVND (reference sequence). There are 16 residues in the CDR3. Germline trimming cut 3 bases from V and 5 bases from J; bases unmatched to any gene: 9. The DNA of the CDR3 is TGTGCCAGTAGTATGAATGGGGACAGGCCTTATCAGCCCCAGCATTTT. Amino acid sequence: CASSMNGDRPYQPQHF. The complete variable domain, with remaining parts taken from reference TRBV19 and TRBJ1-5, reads DGGITQSPKYLFRKEGQNVTLSCEQNLNHDAMYWYRQDPGQGLRLIYYSQIVNDFQKGDIAEGYSVSREKKESFPLTVTSAQKNPTAFYLCASSMNGDRPYQPQHFGDGTRLSIL.

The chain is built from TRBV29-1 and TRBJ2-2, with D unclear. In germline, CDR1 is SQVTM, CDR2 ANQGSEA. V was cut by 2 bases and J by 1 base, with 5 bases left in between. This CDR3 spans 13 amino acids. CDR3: CSVETENTGELFF. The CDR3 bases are TGCAGCGTTGAAACAGAGAACACCGGGGAGCTGTTTTTT.

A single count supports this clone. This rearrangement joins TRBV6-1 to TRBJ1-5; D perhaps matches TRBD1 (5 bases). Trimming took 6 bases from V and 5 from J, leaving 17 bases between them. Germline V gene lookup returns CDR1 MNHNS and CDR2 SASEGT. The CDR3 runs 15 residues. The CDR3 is CASSDRGPGDQPQHF. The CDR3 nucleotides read TGTGCCAGCAGCGACCGAGGCCCGGGGGATCAGCCCCAGCATTTT.